These 20 T cell receptor beta chains came from one sample sequenced in a study of tumour-infiltrating T cells in Burkitt lymphoma (TCRdb year 2020). Library construction relied on the immunoSEQ multiplex PCR assay. TCRdb obtained this table from immuneACCESS and retained in-frame rearrangements with V and J assigned. These tables miss some clones; where compared with another copy, unresolved V genes account for less than half of the shortfall, and the remainder is unexplained. Across this sample there are approximately 15,000 clones, with roughly 79% seen only once. The ten largest account for less than 2.5% of the sample. Sequencing was carried out using tumor tissue. These receptors were collected from a human donor with diffuse large B-cell lymphoma.

This chain links TRBV27 with TRBJ2-5; the match to TRBD1 covers 7 bases. The CDR3 runs to 13 residues. Looked up from germline, CDR1 is MNHEY and CDR2 is SMNVEV (reference sequence). V lost 3 bases, J lost 8 bases, and 6 bases stayed unmatched. The CDR3 loop reads CASSFTQGQTQYF. CDR3 DNA: TGTGCCAGCAGTTTCACACAGGGGCAAACCCAGTACTTC.

The rearrangement joins TRBV9 to TRBJ1-1, with D possibly matching TRBD1 (5 bases). The V end lost 4 bases, the J end lost 8 bases, and 18 bases lay between the germline ends. Germline values: CDR1 SGDLS, CDR2 YYNGEE. This CDR3 is built from 14 residues. CDR3 sequence: CASSLGVGGVEAFF. CDR3 nucleotide sequence: TGTGCCAGCAGCCTAGGGGTGGGTGGGGTAGAAGCTTTCTTT.

This clone came up a few times. This CDR3 is CASRNTGELFF. The CDR3, as DNA: TGTGCCAGCAGAAACACCGGGGAGCTGTTTTTT. The rearrangement links TRBV11-1 to TRBJ2-2; D gene uncertain. V was trimmed by 6 bases and J by 2 bases, leaving 1 base between them. CDR3 length: 11 amino acids. Per germline, CDR1 SGHAT and CDR2 FQDESV (reference sequence).

This chain's CDR3 is CASSSGSYRSYEQYF. In nucleotides, the CDR3 is TGTGCCAGCAGCTCCGGGAGCTACCGCTCCTACGAGCAGTACTTC. V usage is TRBV5-6 and J usage is TRBJ2-7; weak D call: TRBD2 (6 bases). The germline gives CDR1 SGHDT, CDR2 YYEEEE. This CDR3 region has 15 residues. Deletions cut 3 bases from V and 0 bases from J, with 13 bases between.

This sequence joins TRBV5-4 and TRBJ2-5; D not certain. The CDR3 runs 14 residues. Germline V gene data show CDR1 as SGHNT and CDR2 as YYREEE (reference sequence). Trimming left V 0 bases short and J 9 bases short, with 15 bases between. CDR3 DNA sequence: TGTGCCAGCAGCTTGGCCTCGGCCCCCGATGCCCAGTACTTC. It is translated as CASSLASAPDAQYF. Full variable domain (missing parts from reference TRBV5-4 and TRBJ2-5): ETGVTQSPTHLIKTRGQQVTLRCSSQSGHNTVSWYQQALGQGPQFIFQYYREEENGRGNFPPRFSGLQFPNYSSELNVNALELDDSALYLCASSLASAPDAQYFGPGTRLLVL.

The gene calls are TRBV12-1 and TRBJ2-5; the table calls TRBD2, which could not be checked here. TRBV12-1 is a recognized pseudogene. This CDR3 comprises 14 residues. The CDR3, as DNA: TGTGCCAGCAGCTTTGGACTCAACCCCGAGACCCAGTACTTC. Translating gives CASSFGLNPETQYF.

The chain joins TRBV5-4 to TRBJ1-3; D gene uncertain. This CDR3 spans 13 amino acids. CDR1 and CDR2 (germline): SGHNT, YYREEE (reference sequence). Trimming stripped 1 base from V and 3 bases from J, with 5 bases between. Here the CDR3 reads CASSLYSGNTIYF. Written as DNA, the CDR3 is TGTGCCAGCAGCTTGTACAGTGGAAACACCATATATTTT.

The V gene is TRBV19, the J gene TRBJ1-4; 11 bases are a match to TRBD1. V gave up 8 bases and J gave up 10 bases; unmatched junction bases: 3. Germline V CDR1 and CDR2: LNHDA, SQIVND (reference sequence). This CDR3 is built from 12 residues. CDR3: CASAGTGGKLFF. CDR3 nucleotide sequence: TGTGCCAGTGCCGGGACAGGGGGAAAACTGTTTTTT.

This clone was counted only a few times. The chain employs TRBV4-3 and TRBJ2-7; 8 bases fit TRBD2. Germline lookup yields CDR1 LGHNA and CDR2 YSLEER. Trimming removed 4 bases from V and 2 bases from J; junction bases left unmatched: 7. The CDR3 extends over 15 amino acids. The CDR3 reads CASSPGLAGTYEQYF. DNA of the CDR3: TGCGCCAGCAGCCCTGGACTAGCAGGAACCTACGAGCAGTACTTC.

The chain carries TRBV5-6 and TRBJ2-3, with D possibly TRBD2 on 6 matching bases. CDR3 length: 15 amino acids. V shed 2 bases and J shed 0 bases, with 10 bases lying between them. Germline lookup yields CDR1 SGHDT and CDR2 YYEEEE. The CDR3 reads CASSLGGLSTDTQYF. The CDR3 DNA follows: TGTGCCAGCAGCTTAGGAGGGCTCAGCACAGATACGCAGTATTTT.

The chain couples TRBV9 to TRBJ1-4; D not resolved. The V and J ends lost 0 bases and 4 bases respectively, with 7 bases between them. Germline V gene lookup returns CDR1 SGDLS and CDR2 YYNGEE. The CDR3 consists of 14 residues. The CDR3 loop reads CASSVGHINEKLFF. CDR3 sequence (DNA): TGTGCCAGCAGCGTAGGACACATTAATGAAAAACTGTTTTTT.

This CDR3 reads CASSSGLASEQYF. Written as DNA, the CDR3 is TGTGCCAGCAGCTCGGGACTAGCGTCCGAGCAGTACTTC. The rearrangement joins TRBV7-3 to TRBJ2-7; TRBD2 aligns across 10 bases. The CDR3 contains 13 residues. V trimming: 4 bases; J trimming: 6 bases; junction bases outside the gene matches: 3. Germline V gene data show CDR1 as SGHTA and CDR2 as FQGTGA.

This sequence joins TRBV9 and TRBJ2-3; D is possibly TRBD2 (5 bases). Deletions cut 3 bases from V and 3 bases from J, with 17 bases between. The CDR3 extends over 16 amino acids. CDR1 is SGDLS and CDR2 is YYNGEE in the germline V gene. CDR3 region: CASSALGGGNTDTQYF. CDR3 coding DNA: TGTGCCAGCAGCGCCCTCGGTGGAGGAAATACAGATACGCAGTATTTT.

This sequence joins TRBV5-1 and TRBJ1-1; D is undetermined. V was clipped by 1 base and J by 7 bases, with 11 bases between them. CDR3 length: 13 residues. Germline CDR1 reads SGHRS; CDR2 reads YFSETQ. CDR3 residues: CASSLRPEGEAFF. The CDR3 DNA is TGCGCCAGCAGCTTGAGGCCGGAGGGTGAAGCTTTCTTT.

The chain links TRBV7-2 to TRBJ2-7; D tentatively fits TRBD1 or TRBD2 (5 bases each). This CDR3 is 11 amino acids long. The ends were cut back, 5 bases at V and 12 bases at J, with 14 bases in the middle. CDR1 and CDR2 from the germline V gene are SGHTA and FQGNSA. The CDR3 sequence is CASSPRDDLYF. CDR3 coding DNA: TGTGCCAGCAGCCCCAGGGACGATCTGTACTTC.

This clone showed up just once. This sequence joins TRBV19 and TRBJ2-1; 9 bases line up with TRBD2. With V trimmed by 0 bases and J by 8 bases, 5 bases remained unmatched. Per the germline V gene, CDR1 is LNHDA and CDR2 is SQIVND (reference sequence). The CDR3 consists of 15 residues. The CDR3 spells CASSIDRASGDEQFF. In DNA, the CDR3 is TGTGCCAGTAGTATAGATCGGGCTAGCGGGGATGAGCAGTTCTTC.

The rearrangement joins TRBV4-2 to TRBJ2-5; TRBD2 matches 15 bases. The CDR3 is 17 amino acids. The germline V gene encodes CDR1 LGHNA and CDR2 YNFKEQ. V lost 1 base, J lost 5 bases, and 5 bases stayed unmatched. CDR3 sequence (DNA): TGTGCCAGCAGCCAAGGGACTAGCGGGGGGGAGCGCGAGACCCAGTACTTC. This translates into CASSQGTSGGERETQYF.

V usage is TRBV5-4 and J usage is TRBJ2-5; possibly TRBD2 for D (5 bases). V was clipped by 0 bases and J by 7 bases, with 10 bases between them. CDR3 size: 13 residues. Germline CDR1 is SGHNT and CDR2 is YYREEE (reference sequence). Written as DNA, the CDR3 is TGTGCCAGCAGCTTGGGAGAGGGCGGGACCCAGTACTTC. As protein: CASSLGEGGTQYF. Together with reference TRBV5-4 and TRBJ2-5, the CDR3 gives the full variable domain: ETGVTQSPTHLIKTRGQQVTLRCSSQSGHNTVSWYQQALGQGPQFIFQYYREEENGRGNFPPRFSGLQFPNYSSELNVNALELDDSALYLCASSLGEGGTQYFGPGTRLLVL.

The J gene is TRBJ2-5, the V gene TRBV5-6; 10 positions match TRBD1. The trim removed 1 base at V and 5 bases at J, leaving 11 bases unmatched. The CDR3 is 17 residues long. Germline V gene lookup returns CDR1 SGHDT and CDR2 YYEEEE. CDR3 sequence reads: CASSLPRDRGSAETQYF. For the CDR3, the DNA is TGTGCCAGCAGCTTGCCCCGGGACAGGGGCTCAGCCGAGACCCAGTACTTC. The variable domain in full, with the rest retrieved from reference TRBV5-6 and TRBJ2-5, is DAGVTQSPTHLIKTRGQQVTLRCSPKSGHDTVSWYQQALGQGPQFIFQYYEEEERQRGNFPDRFSGHQFPNYSSELNVNALLLGDSALYLCASSLPRDRGSAETQYFGPGTRLLVL.

The CDR3 bases are TGCAGCGTTGTCAGGACAGGGGGCGCGGTAGGAGCCAACGTCCTGACTTTC. Its translation is CSVVRTGGAVGANVLTF. The chain couples TRBV29-1 to TRBJ2-6, with TRBD1 matching over 11 bases. V shed 4 bases, J shed 7 bases, and the junction held 12 bases outside the gene matches. Germline CDR1 is SQVTM and CDR2 is ANQGSEA. This CDR3 is built from 17 residues. The variable domain in full, completed from reference TRBV29-1 and TRBJ2-6, reads SAVISQKPSRDICQRGTSLTIQCQVDSQVTMMFWYRQQPGQSLTLIATANQGSEATYESGFVIDKFPISRPNLTFSTLTVSNMSPEDSSIYLCSVVRTGGAVGANVLTFGAGSRLTVL.